This T cell receptor (beta chain) is drawn from a study of cytomegalovirus exposure and HLA in healthy donors (dated by TCRdb to the late 2010s). Regarding the study in general: An earlier analysis of approximately 550 of the donors reported about 290 Gb of sequence data and about 100 million unique TCR beta sequences from some 180 million T cells. Around 320 gigabases of sequencing data and tens of millions of unique TCR sequences were included in an early release covering over 600 HLA-typed donors. Of the 398 genotyped donors, less than 90% were placed in the genetic ancestry cluster associated with self-reported Caucasian donors. The study aimed to test whether signatures of past pathogen exposure could be identified by cataloging public T cell receptors. The study used immunosequencing to profile the T cell repertoires of about 670 subjects and linked those repertoires to cytomegalovirus serostatus. In addition to the first cohort of roughly 670 subjects, a separate validation cohort of over 90 different subjects was used. High-throughput TCR immunosequencing, statistical association of individual TCRs with disease status, and machine learning were combined to predict cytomegalovirus infection status. A later analysis re-analyzed previously published TCR beta repertoires from 500 to 700 donors and added high-resolution HLA genotyping to study TCR occurrence patterns. Rather than drawing on any new phenotypic data, the later analysis identified candidate immune exposures from TCR beta sequences and the way those sequences occurred across donors. To decide whether each TCR beta V gene segment behaved as functional or pseudogenic, an earlier analysis of nearly 600 of the donors relied on high-throughput TCR beta sequencing. Alongside the repertoire data, information on donor age, sex, ethnicity and CMV serostatus was compiled. A later genetic analysis took genome-wide SNP genotypes for about three fifths of the 666 donors and used that subset as a discovery cohort. Every discovery cohort repertoire had been produced on one sequencing platform. Class I and class II HLA loci were covered by the typing at four-digit resolution. Typing coverage differed by locus: A, B, C, DRB1 and DQB1 were typed in about 620-640 donors, DQA1 in about 560, DPA1 in around 610, and DPB1 in around 490. A few DR-DQ haplotypes were handled as single units for association and clustering because linkage in the cohort was strong. On average, around 240,000 unique TCR beta nucleotide sequences were sequenced per donor among about 400 genotyped donors of the cohort, with 15% to 20% of those sequences being non-productive.

Libraries were built with the immunoSEQ multiplex PCR assay. A mixture of 60 forward primers for TCR Vbeta segments and 13 reverse primers for TCR Jbeta segments was used in the multiplex PCR. The CDR3 region of rearranged TCR beta genes was amplified from genomic DNA by a multiplex PCR assay. Amplified TCR beta libraries were sequenced as 87-base-pair reads on the Illumina HiSeq System. For the original study's pipeline: A later analysis tallied roughly 76 million unique TCR beta chains across the 650 to 750 repertoires, and around 12 million of those chains were shared by two or more donors. Raw reads were error-corrected and collapsed into unique sequences by a nearest-neighbor algorithm in which closely related sequences were merged to remove PCR and sequencing errors. To assign V, D and J gene segments, CDR3 sequences were aligned to IMGT reference sequences. For a sequence to be retained, a match of at least six nucleotides to both a V gene segment and a J gene segment was required. Rearrangements were called productive when the CDR3 lacked stop codons and stayed in frame with V and J; all others were non-productive. CDR3 was defined according to IMGT convention as the region running from the second conserved V-encoded cysteine to the conserved J-encoded phenylalanine. The earlier analysis of 500 to 600 of the donors excluded sequences that lacked an unambiguous match to a single V gene segment. An earlier analysis of several hundred of the donors called V segments functional above 56.7% productive rearrangements and segregating when the between-donor standard deviation exceeded 5%. To diagnose cytomegalovirus status from the catalog of TCR beta chain sequences, a statistical classification framework was built. In a later analysis, TCR nucleotide sequences were compared against IMGT/GENE-DB human TR gene sequences so that V and J genes could be assigned. In a later analysis, CDR3 sequences and most-parsimonious VDJ recombination scenarios were assigned using the TCRdist pipeline. A later analysis defined each TCR beta chain by its CDR3 amino acid sequence plus V-gene family, and excluded reads lacking a unique V-gene family. A later analysis removed 592 highly shared, low-generation-probability nucleotide sequences to deal with suspected cross-contamination and a sequencing artifact. In a later analysis, a clonal expansion index was calculated for each public chain from normalized within-repertoire ranks of inferred template counts. In a later analysis, generation probabilities were computed using a VDJ recombination model fitted to out-of-frame rearrangements, and the results were checked against IGoR. Hypergeometric tests were used in a later analysis to score TCR-TCR, TCR-HLA and TCR-CMV co-occurrence, with a repertoire-size bias correction applied to the TCR pairs. To estimate false discovery rates, a later analysis permuted the HLA or CMV assignments 20 times. In a later analysis, co-occurring TCRs were grouped with DBSCAN, and TCRdist sequence similarity was added when clustering was performed within HLA-allele-positive subsets. Repertoires with fewer than 30,000 or more than 120,000 public chains were left out of co-occurrence clustering, as were about five repertoires with anomalous nucleotide sharing. As stored in TCRdb, this immuneACCESS dataset retains in-frame rearrangements with V and J assigned. A fraction of the clones does not appear; measured against another copy, unresolved V genes explain less than half of the discrepancy, and the remainder lacks a known reason. The D gene and trimming were derived from the DNA, and the V and J assignments and clone size from that table. This sample has some 240,000 clones in its table, and 80% to 95% of those were observed once. Around 1.7% of the sample belongs to the ten largest clones.

In total, approximately 610 healthy bone marrow donors made up the cohort. At the time of sampling, all cohort members were nominally healthy, though unrecorded immune exposures were likely present. The donor was CMV seronegative and belonged to the group of roughly 330 seronegative cohort members. Each donor provided a peripheral blood sample, and peripheral blood mononuclear cells were used for TCR beta sequencing. Genomic DNA was extracted from the blood cell samples with the Qiagen DNeasy Blood Extraction Kit. Study-wide conclusions, independent of this receptor: A later analysis associated approximately 17,000 TCR beta sequences with specific HLA alleles at a false discovery rate of 0.05. The authors suggested that the approach could potentially be extended to other disease states and immunological phenotypes. According to a later analysis, TCR association rates differed among HLA loci, with DRB1 alleles showing the most associated TCRs and HLA-C alleles showing the fewest. In a later analysis, most CMV-associated TCR beta chains were found to appear HLA-restricted, with HLA associations seemingly driven largely by CMV exposure. Only TCR beta chains were sequenced in this cohort, and the absence of alpha or paired-chain data limited detectable features. In an earlier analysis of about 550 of the donors, most TCR beta V segments were observed in productive rearrangements about 87% or about 30% of the time, broadly matching IMGT annotations. Compared with the approximately 700-donor mean, donors in an Asian-associated ancestry cluster had fewer N-insertions in productive TCRs, according to a later genetic analysis. A cluster of highly shared sequence variants was judged likely to represent a technical artifact of the sequencing pipeline. In a later analysis, HLA-associated TCR beta chains showed more clonal expansion and lower generation probabilities than non-associated chains that were equally common. A later analysis reported that several top co-occurrence clusters appeared linked to parvovirus B19, influenza, CMV and Epstein-Barr virus. Immune exposure information for the cohort was limited to CMV serostatus. A few of the identified cytomegalovirus-associated TCR beta chains were confirmed in vitro to be specific for cytomegalovirus antigens. Most TCR sequences were seen in very few donors, while some public TCRs were found in many individuals. Roughly uniform sequencing depth across donors was assumed in presence/absence analyses, although this assumption may not hold. Because counts were too low, some 17 rarely observed V segments, including chromosome 9 orphons, were left out of the earlier analysis of a few hundred of the donors. Linkage disequilibrium might explain the correlated functional status among segregating V segments, but an unknown experimental factor could not be excluded. A further reported finding was that TCR beta sequences accurately predicted the HLA-A and HLA-B alleles for most subjects in the first cohort. The study gave a list of about 170 TCR beta chains associated with cytomegalovirus. Cytomegalovirus status was reported to be diagnosed by the classifier with high specificity and sensitivity in both the original and validation cohorts. In a later genetic analysis, a missense DCLRE1C variant was associated with V-gene and J-gene trimming of TCR beta chains, and the association was replicated in an independent cohort. HLA typing was unavailable for some donors at each locus, so association tests used only the typed subset. Assigning TCR associations to individual alleles was difficult when HLA alleles, especially DR and DQ, strongly co-occurred. Some IMGT-functional V segments, including TRBV6-2 and TRBV6-3, could not be distinguished by the 87-base-pair reads and were therefore excluded.

Via the germline V gene, CDR1 is SGHVS and CDR2 FQNEAQ. From the cysteine through the phenylalanine, the CDR3 covers 15 amino acids. Only the CDR3 DNA stays, 45 bases, in frame from base 1. Trimmed from V: 4 bases; trimmed from J: 5 bases; junction bases lacking a gene match: 10. This clone was counted a few times. Its antigen is unknown. It has no much larger one-base neighbor in the sample; base qualities were not kept. The chain links TRBV7-8 with TRBJ2-7; 8 of the junction bases match TRBD1. Material: PBMCs. This clonotype was sampled from a girl aged 2 to 10 in good health and CMV-seronegative. The sequence in DNA is TGTGCCAGCAGCTCCCCGTGGACAGGGTCGGACGAGCAGTACTTC. Its product reads: CASSSPWTGSDEQYF.